Listed below are T cell receptor beta chains from one sample, sequenced in a study of beta chain features in type 1 diabetes. Here immunoSEQ multiplex PCR was the method, and the copy in TCRdb shows in-frame clones only, minus some. The sample gives approximately 200,000 clones, 9.6% of which show up once; 0.03% to 0.035% is in the top ten. Sequenced input: naive CD4+ T cells from blood. These TCRs come from a woman aged 18-35 years in good health. Both conserved end residues are part of each CDR3.

len	v_gene	j_gene	CDR3aa
14	TRBV11-2	TRBJ2-7	CASSLGRINYEQYF
13	TRBV6-5	TRBJ2-6	CASTRGGANVLTF
10	TRBV30	TRBJ1-1	CAGVGAEAFF
15	TRBV9	TRBJ1-1	CASSLTGQATAEAFF
15	TRBV6-5	TRBJ1-1	CASSYRARSNTEAFF
12	TRBV30	TRBJ1-2	CAWNNPGNGYTF
14	TRBV9	TRBJ2-5	CASSVGQGQETQYF
17	TRBV6-1	TRBJ2-2	CASSVPSGGANTGELFF
12	TRBV11-2	TRBJ1-2	CASQRGLYGYTF
11	TRBV18	TRBJ2-1	CASSIGVEQFF
14	TRBV11-2	TRBJ2-5	CASSLDSGVETQYF
12	TRBV6-1	TRBJ2-7	CATRTRAREQYF
13	TRBV6-5	TRBJ1-1	CASRLRGPGEAFF
14	TRBV6-1	TRBJ2-2	CASSAQVNTGELFF
13	TRBV30	TRBJ1-5	CAWSSGLNQPQHF
12	TRBV10-2	TRBJ2-7	CASRLAGYEQYF
13	TRBV30	TRBJ2-1	CAWSWSGSYEQFF
15	TRBV2	TRBJ1-4	CASRVTGAASEKLFF
16	TRBV30	TRBJ1-6	CAWSGPGTGDNSPLHF
15	TRBV19	TRBJ2-7	CASSILGGSAYEQYF
15	TRBV18	TRBJ1-3	CASSTKTGAGNTIYF
15	TRBV27	TRBJ1-1	CASSLSAARWTEAFF
14	TRBV5-1	TRBJ2-7	CASSIRLGAYEQYF
15	TRBV5-1	TRBJ2-7	CASSPTGWIPYEQYF
15	TRBV18	TRBJ2-6	CASSPPNSGANVLTF
12	TRBV5-4	TRBJ2-3	CASSPNGATKYF
16	TRBV11-2	TRBJ2-7	CASSLAWTGASYEQYF
16	TRBV5-6	TRBJ1-2	CASSLVRDRGDYGYTF
16	TRBV30	TRBJ1-3	CAWRLTGGAFGNTIYF
13	TRBV28	TRBJ1-5	CASSPDSNQPQHF
14	TRBV5-6	TRBJ2-3	CASSVLAGGNTQYF
14	TRBV30	TRBJ2-1	CAWTSGRVYNEQFF
15	TRBV4-1	TRBJ2-3	CASSPIAGVTDTQYF
13	TRBV30	TRBJ1-2	CAGLTQDNYGYTF
17	TRBV5-6	TRBJ1-1	CASSPSRDSLLNTEAFF
15	TRBV5-1	TRBJ1-4	CASSLYGTDNEKLFF
15	TRBV9	TRBJ1-4	CASSFRTGTNEKLFF